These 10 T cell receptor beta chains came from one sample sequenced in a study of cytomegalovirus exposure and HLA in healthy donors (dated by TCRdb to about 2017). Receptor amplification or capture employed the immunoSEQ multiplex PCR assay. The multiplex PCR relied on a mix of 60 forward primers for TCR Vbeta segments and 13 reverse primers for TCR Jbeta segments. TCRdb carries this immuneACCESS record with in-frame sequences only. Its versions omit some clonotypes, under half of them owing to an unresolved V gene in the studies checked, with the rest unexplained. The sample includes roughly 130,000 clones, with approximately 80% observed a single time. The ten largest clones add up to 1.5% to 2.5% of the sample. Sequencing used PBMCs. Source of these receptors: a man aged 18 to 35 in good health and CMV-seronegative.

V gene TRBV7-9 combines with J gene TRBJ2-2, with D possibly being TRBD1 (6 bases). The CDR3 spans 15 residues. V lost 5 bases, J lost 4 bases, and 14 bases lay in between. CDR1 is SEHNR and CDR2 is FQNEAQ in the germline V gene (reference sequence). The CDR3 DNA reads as TGTGCCAGCAGCGAGGGGGACATCCCCACCGGGGAGCTGTTTTTT. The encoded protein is CASSEGDIPTGELFF.

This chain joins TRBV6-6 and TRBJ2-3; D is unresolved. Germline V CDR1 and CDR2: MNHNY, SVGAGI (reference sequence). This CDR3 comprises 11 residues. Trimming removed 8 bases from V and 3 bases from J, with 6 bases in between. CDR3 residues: CASRQTDTQYF. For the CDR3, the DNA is TGTGCCAGCCGACAAACAGATACGCAGTATTTT.

The CDR3 is CASSPLGFRGDTEAFF. Written as DNA, the CDR3 is TGTGCCAGCTCACCCCTTGGTTTCAGGGGGGACACTGAAGCTTTCTTT. The chain couples TRBV18 to TRBJ1-1; 7 positions agree with TRBD1. Trimming cost V 3 bases and J 3 bases; bases outside gene matches: 10. The CDR3 is 16 residues long. Germline V CDR1 and CDR2: KGHSH, LQKENI.

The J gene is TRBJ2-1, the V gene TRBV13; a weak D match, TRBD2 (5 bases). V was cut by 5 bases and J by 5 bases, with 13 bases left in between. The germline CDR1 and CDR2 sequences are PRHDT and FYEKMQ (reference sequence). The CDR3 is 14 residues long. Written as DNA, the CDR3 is TGTGCCAGCAGCAACGGACTCTTTGACAATGAGCAGTTCTTC. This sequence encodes CASSNGLFDNEQFF.

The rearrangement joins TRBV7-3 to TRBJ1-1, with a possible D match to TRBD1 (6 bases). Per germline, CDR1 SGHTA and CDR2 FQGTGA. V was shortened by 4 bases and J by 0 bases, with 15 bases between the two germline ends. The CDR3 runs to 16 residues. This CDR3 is CASSSSLTGLNTEAFF. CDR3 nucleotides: TGTGCCAGCAGCTCATCGCTGACAGGTTTGAACACTGAAGCTTTCTTT.

The CDR3 loop reads CASSVIARETQYF. The CDR3 DNA reads as TGTGCCAGCAGTGTGATAGCGAGGGAGACCCAGTACTTC. This sequence joins TRBV25-1 and TRBJ2-5; weak D call: TRBD2 (5 bases). Germline-derived CDR1 and CDR2 are MGHDK and SYGVNS. The V and J ends lost 4 bases and 5 bases respectively, with 11 bases between them. The CDR3 covers 13 residues.

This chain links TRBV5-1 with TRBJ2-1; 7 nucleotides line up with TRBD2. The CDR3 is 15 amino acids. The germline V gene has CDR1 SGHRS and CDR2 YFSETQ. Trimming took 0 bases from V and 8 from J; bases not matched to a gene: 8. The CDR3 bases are TGCGCCAGCAGCTTGGGACCGGCGGGGGACGATGAGCAGTTCTTC. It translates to CASSLGPAGDDEQFF.

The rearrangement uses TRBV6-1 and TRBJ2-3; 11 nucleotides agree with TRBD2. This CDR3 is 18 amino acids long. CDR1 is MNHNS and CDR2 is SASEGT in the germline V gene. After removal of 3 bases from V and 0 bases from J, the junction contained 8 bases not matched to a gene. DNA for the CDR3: TGTGCCAGCAGTGAGGCACCGGGACTAGCGGCTAGCACAGATACGCAGTATTTT. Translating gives CASSEAPGLAASTDTQYF.

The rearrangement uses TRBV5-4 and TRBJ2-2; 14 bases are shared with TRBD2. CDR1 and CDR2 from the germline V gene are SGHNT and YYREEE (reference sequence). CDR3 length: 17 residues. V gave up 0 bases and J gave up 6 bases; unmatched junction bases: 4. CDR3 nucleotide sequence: TGTGCCAGCAGCTTGGGGGGGACTAGCGGGAGAGCCGGGGAGCTGTTTTTT. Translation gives CASSLGGTSGRAGELFF.

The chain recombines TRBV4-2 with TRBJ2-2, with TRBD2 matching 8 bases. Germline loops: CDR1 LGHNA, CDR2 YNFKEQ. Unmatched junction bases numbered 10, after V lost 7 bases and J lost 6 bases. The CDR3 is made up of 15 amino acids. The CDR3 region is CASTLGTSPSGELFF. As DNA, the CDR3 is TGTGCCAGCACCCTTGGGACTAGTCCTTCCGGGGAGCTGTTTTTT.